One sample yielded the 10 T cell receptor beta chains listed below, sequenced in a study of blood T cell repertoires in COVID-19. Data came from immunoSEQ multiplex PCR; TCRdb stores just in-frame clones and leaves some out. The sample consists of hundreds of thousands of clones, about 82% of them appearing once. Sequencing was carried out using peripheral blood. These receptor sequences come from a man aged 50-59 years with COVID-19, enrolled during active disease.

The V call is TRBV27, the J call TRBJ2-1, with 7 bases lining up with TRBD1. Germline lookup yields CDR1 MNHEY and CDR2 SMNVEV (reference sequence). With V trimmed by 7 bases and J by 5 bases, 14 bases remained unmatched. This CDR3 contains 16 residues. CDR3 sequence (DNA): TGTGCCAGCAAACCCGGTAGGGGGCCTGTAGACAATGAGCAGTTCTTC. Its protein product is CASKPGRGPVDNEQFF.

This clone turned up a few times. The chain recombines TRBV4-3 with TRBJ2-3; 9 bases match TRBD2. Unmatched junction bases numbered 2, after V lost 0 bases and J lost 4 bases. CDR1 is LGHNA, CDR2 YSLEER, per germline. The CDR3 consists of 15 residues. The CDR3 reads CASSQERGGPDTQYF. CDR3 nucleotide sequence: TGCGCCAGCAGCCAAGAGCGGGGGGGCCCAGATACGCAGTATTTT.

V usage is TRBV5-5 and J usage is TRBJ2-7; D remains ambiguous. The germline V gene has CDR1 SGHKS and CDR2 YYEKEE (reference sequence). CDR3 length: 14 amino acids. Trimming took off 6 bases at V and 0 bases at J, with 13 bases between the two ends. This chain's CDR3 is CASNFAAGSYEQYF. CDR3 bases: TGTGCCAGCAACTTCGCCGCAGGCTCCTACGAGCAGTACTTC.

This clone has only a few counts. V usage is TRBV7-9 and J usage is TRBJ1-3; D is unclear. The ends were cut back, 5 bases at V and 4 bases at J, with 15 bases in the middle. The CDR3 is made up of 15 amino acids. Germline-derived CDR1 and CDR2 are SEHNR and FQNEAQ (reference sequence). CDR3 nucleotide sequence: TGTGCCAGCAGCCCCAGACTTTTAAACGGAAACACCATATATTTT. Its protein product is CASSPRLLNGNTIYF.

CDR3 in amino acids: CATSSFDTGELFF. The CDR3 DNA reads TGTGCCACCAGCAGCTTCGACACCGGGGAGCTGTTTTTT. The V call is TRBV15, the J call TRBJ2-2, with D unresolved. CDR3 length: 13 residues. Trimming took 3 bases from V and 3 from J, leaving 5 bases between them. Germline V gives CDR1 LNHNV, CDR2 YYDKDF (reference sequence).

The chain employs TRBV19 and TRBJ2-3; 8 nucleotides line up with TRBD2. Germline-derived CDR1 and CDR2 are LNHDA and SQIVND (reference sequence). J was trimmed by 2 bases and V by 3 bases; bases with no gene match: 7. The CDR3 loop spans 16 amino acids. In nucleotides, the CDR3 is TGTGCCAGTAGTATCTCGCGGGGGGCCCCCACAGATACGCAGTATTTT. Amino acids: CASSISRGAPTDTQYF.

This sequence joins TRBV6-5 and TRBJ1-5; 7 nucleotides line up with TRBD1. J lost 5 bases, V lost 4 bases, and 5 bases had no gene match. This CDR3 spans 14 amino acids. The germline CDR1 and CDR2 sequences are MNHEY and SVGAGI. The CDR3 region is CASSLDRSYQPQHF. CDR3 DNA sequence: TGTGCCAGCAGTTTGGACAGGTCTTATCAGCCCCAGCATTTT.

This clone has only one observation. CDR3 DNA: TGTGCCAGCAGCTCGGGACAGTACTACGAGCAGTACTTC. Translation gives CASSSGQYYEQYF. The gene calls are TRBV5-6 and TRBJ2-7; TRBD1 agrees at 7 bases. This CDR3 is 13 amino acids long. The J segment lost 3 bases and the V segment lost 3 bases, leaving 3 bases of the junction unmatched. Germline V gene data show CDR1 as SGHDT and CDR2 as YYEEEE.

The chain has TRBV10-3 and TRBJ1-2, with D perhaps matching TRBD1 (5 bases). Germline V gene sequence: CDR1 ENHRY, CDR2 SYGVKD. This CDR3 region has 12 residues. DNA for the CDR3: TGTGCAGCCCAGGGCCGTCTTGGAGGCTACACCTTC. Its protein is CAAQGRLGGYTF.

V gene TRBV4-1 combines with J gene TRBJ2-5, with 13 positions matching TRBD2. This CDR3 has 16 residues. Germline-derived CDR1 and CDR2 are MGHRA and YSYEKL. V shed 4 bases, J shed 5 bases, and the junction held 7 bases outside the gene matches. CDR3 amino acids: CASSPTSGGASETQYF. The CDR3 DNA is TGCGCCAGCAGCCCCACTAGCGGGGGGGCCAGTGAGACCCAGTACTTC.